This T cell receptor (beta chain) was sequenced in a study of Graves' ophthalmopathy and Graves' hyperthyroidism. At the level of the study: The stable label applied to hyperthyroidism with no ophthalmopathy within 18 months of follow-up.

Study outcomes and limitations: Blood also carried most expanded thyroid clonotypes exceeding 0.001 frequency.

From RNA, the CDR3 regions of TCR beta chains were amplified and sequenced. HTBI primers primed a first-round RT-PCR, and a second-round multiplex PCR followed. TCRdb recomputed calls from the multiplex PCR reads with MiXCR, one row per CDR3 protein. The table lists over a million distinct CDR3 sequences, less than 45% of them singletons. Trimming shortened V by 5 bases and J by 13 bases, and 20 bases separated the two germline ends. CDR3 length equals 13 residues. Germline CDR1 and CDR2: MNHNY and SVGAGI (reference sequence). This clonotype was counted only a few times. Its antigen is not known. Pregnant or lactating patients and those with other autoimmune diseases or uncontrolled infections were excluded.

Sequencing was performed on peripheral blood or thyroid tissue (not recorded which). This chain links TRBV6-6 with TRBJ2-5; maybe TRBD2 (6 bases). The source is an adult man with Graves' hyperthyroidism. In nucleotides, the CDR3 is TGTGCCAGCAGTCCCCCGGGAGCTCTAATGCTGTACTTC. This translates into CASSPPGALMLYF.